The text below deals with one T cell receptor beta chain. Its antigen target is currently unknown. Qualities for individual bases were not recorded, and no much larger clone is one base off. Library preparation employed PCR. TCR sequencing of DNA from cultured CD4+ T cells used the Oncomine TCR Beta short-read assay at the Johns Hopkins FTIC core. The QIAamp micro DNA kit was used to extract genomic DNA from the cultured CD4+ T cells. Oncomine TCR Beta libraries from cultured CD4+ T cells were pooled with unique dual indexes and sequenced on an Illumina iSeq 100. Under the source paper's analysis protocol: Non-productive sequences were removed, and CDR3s that did not start with C, did not end with F or W, or were shorter than 7 amino acids were discarded. Antigen-specific clonotypes were identified with the MANAFEST web application by comparing peptide-stimulated wells with reference and other culture wells. For a clone to be called positive, the clone needed an FDR below 0.05, an odds ratio above 5, and a productive frequency above 0.1% in at least two of three replicate wells. Clonotypes that were significantly expanded in both SARS-CoV-2 spike wells and at least one common cold coronavirus spike condition were defined as cross-reactive. Using R version 3.6.1, CDR3 homology was evaluated through Levenshtein distances (stringdist) along with unrooted phylogenetic trees (ape). Using fastp trimming at Q25 and MiXCR clonotype assembly, TCRdb reanalyzed the public sequencing data and kept in-frame beta chains. Each CDR3 protein gets just one entry, which takes the most common genes and DNA from the rows behind it. The authors' filters were not applied to this entry. Here the sample has over 15,000 distinct CDR3 sequences; roughly 61% occur a single time. Approximately 12% of the sample is in the top ten clones.

The germline ends are 13 bases apart after V is trimmed by 7 bases and J by 4 bases. According to the germline V gene (reference sequence), CDR1 reads GTSNPN and CDR2 reads SVGIG. Including the terminal cysteine and phenylalanine, the CDR3 comprises 12 residues. The sequence is cut down to CDR3 DNA, 36 bases in frame from base 1. Explained via the paper, the treatment or condition label denotes: approximately 9-day PBMC culture with coronavirus spike peptide pools or control peptides (ViraFEST assay). The study used the ViraFEST assay, which expanded antigen-specific T cells with peptide pools and then identified expanded clonotypes by TCR sequencing. Positive SARS-CoV-2 PCR tests in the convalescent patients dated from March to December 2020, before Alpha, Beta and Delta variants emerged in the United States. PBMCs were cultured at about 2 million per well in IMDM supplemented with roughly 5.2% human AB serum and 9 to 10 IU/ml IL-2, with approximately 9.2 ug/ml peptide pools added. Half of the culture medium was replaced with fresh IL-2-containing medium on days 3 and 7. After 9 to 11 days of culture, CD4+ T cells were isolated by negative selection with the EasySep CD4+ T cell isolation kit. Ficoll-Paque Plus gradient centrifugation was used to isolate PBMCs from whole blood, and the isolated PBMCs were then either used fresh or cryopreserved at -140C. Triplicate wells were generally used for each culture condition.

The sample belongs to a study of vaccination and CD4 T cells after COVID-19 (dated by TCRdb to 2021 to 2024). Notes on the research overall: SARS-CoV-2 positivity had been established in the convalescent patients by nasal swab PCR, and mild disease was recorded in several of these patients and severe disease in one. The convalescent cohort included six males and four females, with two Hispanic individuals, seven Caucasians, two Asians and one multiracial person. Two doses of either the Pfizer-BioNTech BNT162b2 vaccine (n=8) or the Moderna mRNA-1273 vaccine (n=2) were administered to participants. Post-COVID blood samples from convalescent patients were collected a median of approximately 93 days after diagnosis, with a range of about 35 to 161 days. Post-vaccine blood samples were taken a median of around 77 days after the second vaccine dose, with a range of about 13 to 250 days. The cultures were stimulated with overlapping spike peptide pools from SARS-CoV-2 and from the common cold coronaviruses HCoV-NL63, HCoV-OC43 and HCoV-229E. As controls, cultures received a CEFX viral epitope pool (the positive control), an HIV-1 Nef peptide pool (the negative control), or no peptide at all. In 10 COVID-19 convalescent patients and 4 infection-naive healthy vaccine recipients, the spike-specific CD4+ TCR repertoire before mRNA vaccination was compared with the repertoire after mRNA vaccination.

Broad study findings and their caveats: The median number of SARS-CoV-2-reactive clonotypes rose from 20 to 25 after infection to a few dozen after vaccination, but the change was not significant. In convalescent patients, a median 86.3% of post-vaccine SARS-CoV-2-reactive clones were detected only after vaccination, and vaccine-specific priming was suggested by this finding. Of the vaccine-specific clones in convalescent patients, 304 of 307, or nearly all, reacted only to SARS-CoV-2 spike and did not cross-react with common cold coronaviruses. The study included relatively few convalescent patients and did not analyze early timepoints after natural infection.

Specimen: CD4+ T cells from blood, cultured in vitro. This TCR derives from a human donor who had recovered from COVID-19. The chain couples TRBV30 to TRBJ1-2; TRBD1 is possibly the D segment (6 matching bases). The CDR3 amino acid sequence is: CAYGGGGYGYTF. The bases read TGTGCCTACGGGGGCGGAGGCTATGGCTACACCTTC.